The entry below describes one T cell receptor (beta chain). This specimen comes from a study of identifying expanded T cells in peripheral blood. Clones were read by immunoSEQ multiplex PCR, and TCRdb kept only the in-frame ones, dropping some. The repertoire consists of about 97,000 clones, with roughly 87% occurring once and the leading ten covering 17%. The sequenced sample was blood. This receptor was taken from a person aged 18 to 69 in good health.

CDR3 sequence (DNA): TGTGCCAGCAGCCACAGGACAGGGGGAATCGGTAATGAAAAACTGTTTTTT. This translates into CASSHRTGGIGNEKLFF. J is TRBJ1-4 and V is TRBV13; 10 nucleotides line up with TRBD1. J was trimmed by 4 bases and V by 5 bases; bases with no gene match: 10. The CDR3 sequence is 17 residues long. The germline gives CDR1 PRHDT, CDR2 FYEKMQ (reference sequence).